This section outlines one T cell receptor (beta chain) sequence together with its context. The RNA, about 0.45 to 1 ug, was put through reverse transcription using random hexamers. Amplification of the TCR beta CDR3 was carried out by immunoSEQ multiplex PCR, which spanned a total of 54 Vbeta and 13 Jbeta segments. Each CDR3 protein gets one entry after TCRdb re-called the immunoSEQ multiplex PCR reads with MiXCR. The sample includes about 60,000 distinct CDR3 sequences, just under 95% of them seen just once. This sample is part of a study of CD8 T cells in Susac syndrome. Trimming took off 5 bases at V and 7 bases at J, with 20 bases between the two ends. The CDR3 length is 16 residues. Looked up from germline, CDR1 is SEHNR and CDR2 is FQNEAQ (reference sequence). TEMRA cells were FACS-enriched, unlike CD8+ and CD4+ T cells, which were negatively isolated.

The chain links TRBV7-9 to TRBJ2-2; D is possibly TRBD1 (5 bases). The sequence was collected from a human donor with multiple sclerosis. Sequencing used CD8+ T cells from PBMCs. CDR3 sequence reads: CASSPSAGNAVGELFF. As DNA, the CDR3 is TGTGCCAGCAGCCCCTCAGCAGGGAACGCCGTCGGGGAGCTGTTTTTT.